This T cell receptor beta chain was documented in a study of beta chain features in type 1 diabetes. Study overall: Sorted cells examined across all samples numbered more than 100 million.

Isolated RNA was reverse transcribed in full, so expressed TCRB transcripts were sequenced. Millions of reads, on average, came from each naive, central memory and regulatory T cell sample. The protocol was immunoSEQ multiplex PCR, while the TCRdb copy is restricted to in-frame clones and leaves out a portion. The sample comprises fewer than 250,000 clones, 13% to 15% of which are singletons, and more than 0.02% rests with the top ten. This clone turned up a few times. Trimming took 2 bases from V and 6 from J; bases not matched to a gene: 7. The CDR3 has 14 residues. Germline values: CDR1 MNHNY, CDR2 SVGAGI (reference sequence).

The chain joins TRBV6-6 to TRBJ2-7, with TRBD1 identical over 7 bases. The sequence came from a woman in her thirties or forties in good health. The sequencing input was naive CD4+ T cells from blood. The CDR3 nucleotides are TGTGCCAGCAGTTACCTCCAGGGGGTGTCCGAGCAGTACTTC. This translates into CASSYLQGVSEQYF.